A single sample gave rise to the 32 T cell receptor beta chains below, sequenced in a study of T cells in localized non-small cell lung cancer. Libraries were prepared by immunoSEQ multiplex PCR; TCRdb keeps only in-frame clonotypes and omits some of them. The sample includes roughly 11,000 clones, 25% to 30% of them seen just once. Sequencing used lung tumor tissue, obtained before any cancer treatment. These receptors were obtained from a man aged 40 to 75 with stage I lung adenocarcinoma.

This clone was found many times. The chain combines TRBV11-3 with TRBJ2-5; D tentatively fits TRBD1 or TRBD2 (5 bases each). From germline, CDR1 is SGHNT and CDR2 YENEEA. This CDR3 has 16 amino acids. Deletions cut 1 base from V and 5 bases from J, with 17 bases between. The CDR3 here is CASSLGHRGAWETQYF. The CDR3 DNA is TGTGCCAGCAGCTTAGGTCACAGAGGGGCTTGGGAGACCCAGTACTTC.

This clone was found a few times. The V gene is TRBV9, the J gene TRBJ2-3; D is tentatively TRBD1 or TRBD2 (6 bases each). V was pared by 0 bases and J by 6 bases, with 11 bases between. CDR1 SGDLS and CDR2 YYNGEE come from the germline V gene. The CDR3 consists of 14 residues. CDR3 nucleotide sequence: TGTGCCAGCAGCGTAGAGGGGGGCGATGATACGCAGTATTTT. Translation: CASSVEGGDDTQYF.

This clone was picked up a small number of times. The chain has TRBV6-8 and TRBJ2-4; 8 nucleotides match TRBD1. The CDR3 extends over 14 amino acids. The V gene's germline CDR1 is MNHGY and CDR2 SAAAGT. The junction had 10 bases not matched to a gene; V was cut back by 8 bases and J by 7 bases. The CDR3: CASGTGPYGNIQYF. CDR3 coding DNA: TGTGCCAGCGGGACAGGACCCTACGGGAACATTCAGTACTTC.

The chain is built from TRBV19 and TRBJ1-1, with D maybe TRBD1 (5 bases). V lost 3 bases to trimming and J lost 1 base, with 9 bases between them. The CDR3 runs to 14 residues. The germline gives CDR1 LNHDA, CDR2 SQIVND (reference sequence). CDR3 DNA: TGTGCCAGTAGTATTGCAGGGTGGAACACTGAAGCTTTCTTT. The encoded protein is CASSIAGWNTEAFF. Supplemented by reference TRBV19 and TRBJ1-1, the full variable domain reads DGGITQSPKYLFRKEGQNVTLSCEQNLNHDAMYWYRQDPGQGLRLIYYSQIVNDFQKGDIAEGYSVSREKKESFPLTVTSAQKNPTAFYLCASSIAGWNTEAFFGQGTRLTVV.

This clone was seen only a few times. The chain combines TRBV6-8 with TRBJ2-7, with 7 bases lining up with TRBD1. The CDR3 extends over 15 amino acids. The V and J ends lost 5 bases and 6 bases, in that order; junction bases with no gene match: 13. Germline V gene sequence: CDR1 MNHGY, CDR2 SAAAGT. CDR3 residues: CASSVGTVPGGEQYF. The CDR3 DNA reads as TGTGCCAGCAGTGTCGGGACAGTCCCAGGGGGCGAGCAGTACTTC.

There are a few counts of this clone. J is TRBJ1-1 and V is TRBV9; a weak D match, TRBD1 (5 bases). V was pared by 2 bases and J by 8 bases, with 19 bases between. Germline-derived CDR1 and CDR2 are SGDLS and YYNGEE. The CDR3 consists of 15 residues. The CDR3 loop is CASSVGSGGGEEAFF. CDR3 sequence (DNA): TGTGCCAGCAGCGTGGGATCCGGGGGAGGGGAGGAAGCTTTCTTT.

This rearrangement joins TRBV5-1 to TRBJ2-7, with TRBD1 matching over 8 bases. Germline CDR1 SGHRS, CDR2 YFSETQ. The CDR3 has 15 residues. Trimming removed 5 bases from V and 3 bases from J; junction bases left unmatched: 10. CDR3 sequence: CASSSRTGSVYEQYF. CDR3 coding DNA: TGCGCCAGCAGTAGCCGGACAGGGTCGGTCTACGAGCAGTACTTC. Variable domain in full (rest from reference TRBV5-1 and TRBJ2-7): KAGVTQTPRYLIKTRGQQVTLSCSPISGHRSVSWYQQTPGQGLQFLFEYFSETQRNKGNFPGRFSGRQFSNSRSEMNVSTLELGDSALYLCASSSRTGSVYEQYFGPGTRLTVT.

By frequency in the sample, this clone is medium-sized. The rearrangement links TRBV6-8 to TRBJ1-2; D is ambiguous. The V gene lost 2 bases and the J gene lost 5 bases, with 6 bases spanning the gap. The CDR3 has 12 residues. Germline CDR1 is MNHGY and CDR2 is SAAAGT. CDR3 loop: CASSYGEYGYTF. The CDR3 coding sequence is TGTGCCAGCAGTTACGGGGAATATGGCTACACCTTC.

The chain is built from TRBV18 and TRBJ1-2, with D tentatively TRBD1 (5 bases). Germline CDR1 KGHSH, CDR2 LQKENI. Trimming removed 6 bases at V and 5 bases at J, with 10 bases between. The CDR3 covers 12 residues. As DNA, the CDR3 is TGTGCCAGCTCGGACCAGGGATATGGCTACACCTTC. It is translated as CASSDQGYGYTF.

The chain has TRBV6-8 and TRBJ2-7; D is perhaps TRBD1 (6 bases). The CDR3 contains 15 residues. The ends were cut back, 10 bases at V and 4 bases at J, with 23 bases in the middle. Per the germline V gene, CDR1 is MNHGY and CDR2 is SAAAGT. In DNA, the CDR3 is TGTGCCACCGTAGAACAGGGACGTGCGCCGTACGAGCAGTACTTC. It codes for CATVEQGRAPYEQYF.

The chain has TRBV12-5 and TRBJ2-1, with 8 bases that match TRBD2. This CDR3 is built from 15 residues. J gave up 6 bases and V 2 bases, and 6 bases lay outside the gene matches. Germline V gene sequence: CDR1 LGHNT, CDR2 FRNRAP. As DNA, the CDR3 is TGTGCTAGTGGTTTGACGGGGGGGCTCGGCAATGAGCAGTTCTTC. Amino acid sequence: CASGLTGGLGNEQFF.

This clone appeared a few times. The J gene is TRBJ1-1, the V gene TRBV19, with D perhaps TRBD1 (6 bases). Germline V gene data show CDR1 as LNHDA and CDR2 as SQIVND (reference sequence). This CDR3 region has 15 residues. Trimming left V 4 bases short and J 5 bases short, with 17 bases between. The CDR3 sequence is CASSSQGKGGTEAFF. CDR3 DNA sequence: TGTGCCAGTAGTAGTCAGGGGAAGGGAGGAACTGAAGCTTTCTTT.

The CDR3 region has the DNA TGTGCCAGCAGGCTAGGACAGGGGCGTCTTGAGCAGTTCTTC. Its protein product is CASRLGQGRLEQFF. The V call is TRBV25-1, the J call TRBJ2-1; TRBD1 matches at 9 bases. The V and J ends lost 6 bases and 9 bases, in that order; junction bases with no gene match: 9. Germline V lookup: CDR1 MGHDK, CDR2 SYGVNS. The CDR3 runs to 14 residues.

This clone has at least ten counts. This rearrangement joins TRBV9 to TRBJ2-3; TRBD2 matches 7 bases. The J segment lost 3 bases and the V segment lost 0 bases, leaving 7 bases of the junction unmatched. CDR3 size: 16 residues. Germline assignment: CDR1 SGDLS and CDR2 YYNGEE. CDR3 nucleotide sequence: TGTGCCAGCAGCGTAGCCCTTGGCGGGGGTACAGATACGCAGTATTTT. Translating it yields CASSVALGGGTDTQYF.

This clone was counted a few times. The gene calls are TRBV11-3 and TRBJ1-5, with D possibly being TRBD1 (5 bases). CDR3 length: 16 amino acids. V was trimmed by 4 bases and J by 2 bases, leaving 15 bases between them. Germline V gives CDR1 SGHNT, CDR2 YENEEA. The CDR3 is CASSYGRRDGNQPQHF. The CDR3 bases are TGTGCCAGCAGCTATGGGCGCCGGGACGGCAATCAGCCCCAGCATTTT.

This clone was recorded a few times. Its ends do not fully match the called genes, so a read error is possible. The V call is TRBV6-8, the J call TRBJ1-2, with 9 bases aligning to TRBD1. This CDR3 has 13 amino acids. Per the germline V gene, CDR1 is MNHGY and CDR2 is SAAAGT. The CDR3 loop reads CAISMGQGDGYTF. As DNA, the CDR3 is TGTGCCATCAGTATGGGACAGGGAGATGGCTACACCTTC.

This clone was seen only a few times. The chain combines TRBV11-3 with TRBJ2-1; D may be TRBD2 (7 bases). Germline V lookup: CDR1 SGHNT, CDR2 YENEEA. The CDR3 is 15 residues long. V was cut by 3 bases and J by 6 bases, with 15 bases left in between. CDR3 amino acids: CASSLFGGQGNEQFF. The CDR3 nucleotides are TGTGCCAGCAGCTTGTTCGGGGGGCAAGGCAATGAGCAGTTCTTC. Combining the CDR3 with reference TRBV11-3 and TRBJ2-1 gives the whole variable domain EAGVVQSPRYKIIEKKQPVAFWCNPISGHNTLYWYLQNLGQGPELLIRYENEEAVDDSQLPKDRFSAERLKGVDSTLKIQPAELGDSAVYLCASSLFGGQGNEQFFGPGTRLTVL.

This chain connects TRBV11-3 to TRBJ1-3, with 8 bases matching TRBD1. Germline V lookup: CDR1 SGHNT, CDR2 YENEEA. V was clipped by 2 bases and J by 7 bases; unmatched bases: 7. CDR3 length: 15 amino acids. The CDR3 DNA reads as TGTGCCAGCAGCTTAATGGCAGGGGGCGGTAACACCATATATTTT. Its translation is CASSLMAGGGNTIYF.

The rearrangement links TRBV19 to TRBJ2-5; weak D call: TRBD1 (6 bases). The CDR3 has 13 residues. V was shortened by 4 bases and J by 0 bases, with 6 bases between the two germline ends. The germline V gene has CDR1 LNHDA and CDR2 SQIVND (reference sequence). This chain's CDR3 is CASSNRDQETQYF. The DNA for the CDR3 is TGTGCCAGTAGTAACAGGGACCAAGAGACCCAGTACTTC.

J is TRBJ2-1 and V is TRBV11-3; D uncertain. The germline gives CDR1 SGHNT, CDR2 YENEEA. The CDR3 length is 16 residues. The V and J ends lost 3 bases and 0 bases respectively, with 12 bases between them. CDR3: CASSLVRVSSYNEQFF. In nucleotides, the CDR3 is TGTGCCAGCAGCTTGGTACGGGTAAGCTCCTACAATGAGCAGTTCTTC.

The V gene is TRBV6-8, the J gene TRBJ1-2, with 9 bases that match TRBD1. From germline, CDR1 is MNHGY and CDR2 SAAAGT. Trimming cost V 6 bases and J 2 bases; bases outside gene matches: 10. The CDR3 extends over 16 amino acids. The CDR3 DNA reads TGTGCCAGCAGAAGATCGGGACAGGGAGTCAACTATGGCTACACCTTC. Amino acid sequence: CASRRSGQGVNYGYTF.

This sequence joins TRBV5-1 and TRBJ1-4, with a tentative D call TRBD1 (6 bases). Germline V lookup: CDR1 SGHRS, CDR2 YFSETQ. This CDR3 contains 14 residues. The V end lost 5 bases, the J end lost 0 bases, and 8 bases lay between the germline ends. CDR3 loop: CASSRGTTNEKLFF. In nucleotides, the CDR3 is TGCGCCAGCAGTAGGGGGACAACTAATGAAAAACTGTTTTTT.

The table lists this clone with a few counts. One end of the junction does not line up with germline, which may come from a read error. The V call is TRBV6-8, the J call TRBJ2-7; tentatively, D is TRBD1 (5 bases). CDR1 and CDR2 (germline): MNHGY, SAAAGT. The CDR3 length is 14 residues. The CDR3 loop is CAISPLREQHEQYF. CDR3 coding DNA: TGTGCCATCAGTCCTCTCAGGGAACAGCACGAGCAGTACTTC.

This clone qualifies as medium-sized. The chain links TRBV11-3 to TRBJ1-3; D might be TRBD1 (5 bases). Per germline, CDR1 SGHNT and CDR2 YENEEA. V lost 6 bases to trimming and J lost 2 bases, with 14 bases between them. This CDR3 contains 15 residues. Here the CDR3 reads CASSYSSGAGNTIYF. The CDR3 DNA is TGTGCCAGCAGTTACTCCTCGGGGGCTGGAAACACCATATATTTT.

The V call is TRBV11-3, the J call TRBJ2-1, with 8 bases aligning to TRBD1. The CDR3 spans 16 residues. Germline V gene sequence: CDR1 SGHNT, CDR2 YENEEA. V was clipped by 5 bases and J by 5 bases; unmatched bases: 11. The CDR3: CASSLARTGPNNEQFF. In DNA form, the CDR3 reads TGTGCCAGCAGCCTGGCTAGGACAGGGCCCAACAATGAGCAGTTCTTC.

By share, this clone ranks as medium-sized. The rearrangement links TRBV4-1 to TRBJ2-5, with TRBD2 as a possible D gene (5 bases). Germline-derived CDR1 and CDR2 are MGHRA and YSYEKL. V lost 0 bases, J lost 7 bases, and 15 bases lay in between. This CDR3 spans 15 amino acids. The CDR3 sequence: CASSQETGLSGTQYF. CDR3 nucleotides: TGCGCCAGCAGCCAAGAAACGGGATTGTCGGGGACCCAGTACTTC.

This clone appeared a few times. The J gene is TRBJ1-3, the V gene TRBV30; the D is unclear. The CDR3 has 14 amino acids. Looked up from germline, CDR1 is GTSNPN and CDR2 is SVGIG (reference sequence). The V end was cut by 4 bases, the J end by 0 bases, with 10 bases between. The CDR3 DNA follows: TGTGCCTGGATAGAAAGGTCCTCTGGAAACACCATATATTTT. This encodes CAWIERSSGNTIYF.

V is TRBV15 and J is TRBJ2-7; D gene uncertain. CDR1 LNHNV and CDR2 YYDKDF come from the germline V gene (reference sequence). Trimming shortened V by 0 bases and J by 0 bases, and 9 bases separated the two germline ends. The CDR3 is 15 residues long. The CDR3 loop reads CATSRDRRYSYEQYF. Here the CDR3 DNA reads TGTGCCACCAGCAGAGATCGCCGGTACTCCTACGAGCAGTACTTC.

In its sample, this clone was seen a few times. The rearrangement links TRBV6-8 to TRBJ2-7, with TRBD1 matching over 10 bases. CDR3 length: 14 residues. Germline CDR1 and CDR2: MNHGY and SAAAGT. Germline trimming cut 6 bases from V and 5 bases from J; bases unmatched to any gene: 7. CDR3 amino acids: CASRNPGTGDEQYF. DNA of the CDR3: TGTGCCAGCAGGAATCCCGGGACAGGGGACGAGCAGTACTTC.

The genes are TRBV18 and TRBJ2-3, with D possibly matching TRBD1 (5 bases). V was cut by 2 bases and J by 2 bases, with 14 bases left in between. Germline lookup yields CDR1 KGHSH and CDR2 LQKENI. CDR3 length: 16 amino acids. In DNA, the CDR3 is TGTGCCAGCTCACCAACGAACAGGAGATACACAGATACGCAGTATTTT. Amino acids: CASSPTNRRYTDTQYF.

This clone has at least ten counts. The chain has TRBV11-3 and TRBJ2-5; 10 bases align to TRBD2. Germline loops: CDR1 SGHNT, CDR2 YENEEA. Trimming removed 4 bases from V and 5 bases from J; junction bases left unmatched: 10. The CDR3 totals 16 residues. The CDR3 here is CASSYGSEAGGETQYF. The CDR3 bases are TGTGCCAGCAGCTACGGAAGCGAAGCGGGGGGGGAGACCCAGTACTTC.

This clone has a handful of counts. This chain links TRBV11-3 with TRBJ2-2, with 7 bases lining up with TRBD1. CDR3 size: 16 residues. V trimming: 5 bases; J trimming: 6 bases; junction bases outside the gene matches: 12. CDR1 and CDR2 from the germline V gene are SGHNT and YENEEA. Here the CDR3 reads CASSPLGSTGAGELFF. As DNA, the CDR3 is TGTGCCAGCAGCCCTTTGGGCTCTACAGGGGCCGGGGAGCTGTTTTTT.